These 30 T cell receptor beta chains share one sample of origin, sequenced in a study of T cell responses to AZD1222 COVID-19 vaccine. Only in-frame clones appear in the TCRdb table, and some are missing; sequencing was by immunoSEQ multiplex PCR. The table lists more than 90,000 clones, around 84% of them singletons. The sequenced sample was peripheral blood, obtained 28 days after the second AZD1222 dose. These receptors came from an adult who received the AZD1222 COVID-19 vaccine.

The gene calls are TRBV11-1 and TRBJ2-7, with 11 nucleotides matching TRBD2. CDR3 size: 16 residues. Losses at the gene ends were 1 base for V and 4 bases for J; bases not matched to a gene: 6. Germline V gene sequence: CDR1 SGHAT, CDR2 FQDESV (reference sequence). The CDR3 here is CASSLDIGTSGYEQYF. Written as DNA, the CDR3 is TGTGCCAGCAGCTTAGATATAGGGACTAGCGGATACGAGCAGTACTTC.

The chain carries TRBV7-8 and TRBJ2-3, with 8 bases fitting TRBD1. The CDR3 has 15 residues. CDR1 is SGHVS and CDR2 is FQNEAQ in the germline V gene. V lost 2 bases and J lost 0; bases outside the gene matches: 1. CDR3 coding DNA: TGTGCCAGCAGCTTACAGGGGGCTAGCACAGATACGCAGTATTTT. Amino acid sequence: CASSLQGASTDTQYF.

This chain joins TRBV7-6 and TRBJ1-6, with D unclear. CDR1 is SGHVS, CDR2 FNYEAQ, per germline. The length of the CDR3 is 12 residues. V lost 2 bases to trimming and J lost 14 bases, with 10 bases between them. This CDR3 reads CASSLNSSALHF. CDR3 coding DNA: TGTGCCAGCAGCTTAAACTCCTCGGCCCTCCACTTT. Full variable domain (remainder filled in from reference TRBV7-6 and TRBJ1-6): GAGVSQSPRYKVTKRGQDVALRCDPISGHVSLYWYRQALGQGPEFLTYFNYEAQQDKSGLPNDRFSAERPEGSISTLTIQRTEQRDSAMYRCASSLNSSALHFGNGTRLTVT.

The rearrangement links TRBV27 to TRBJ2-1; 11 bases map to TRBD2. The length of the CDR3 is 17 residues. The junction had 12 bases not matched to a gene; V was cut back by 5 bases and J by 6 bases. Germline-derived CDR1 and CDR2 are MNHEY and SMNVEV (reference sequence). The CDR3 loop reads CASSKKTSGTMVNEQFF. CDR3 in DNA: TGTGCCAGCAGTAAAAAGACTAGCGGGACAATGGTCAATGAGCAGTTCTTC.

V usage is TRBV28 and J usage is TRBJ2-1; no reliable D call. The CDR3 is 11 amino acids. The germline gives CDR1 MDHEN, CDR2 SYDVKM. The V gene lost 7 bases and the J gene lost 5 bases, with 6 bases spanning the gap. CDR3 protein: CASTSNNEQFF. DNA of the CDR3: TGTGCCAGCACGAGTAACAATGAGCAGTTCTTC.

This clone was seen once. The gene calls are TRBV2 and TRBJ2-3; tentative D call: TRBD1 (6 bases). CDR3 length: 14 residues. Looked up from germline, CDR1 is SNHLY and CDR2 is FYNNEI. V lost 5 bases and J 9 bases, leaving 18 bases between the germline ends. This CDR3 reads CASSNRAGVATQYF. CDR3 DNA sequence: TGTGCCAGCAGTAACAGGGCAGGGGTGGCGACGCAGTATTTT.

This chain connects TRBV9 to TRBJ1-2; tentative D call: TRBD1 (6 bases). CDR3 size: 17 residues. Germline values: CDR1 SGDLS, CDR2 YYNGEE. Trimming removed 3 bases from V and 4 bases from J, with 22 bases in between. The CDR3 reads CASSASLDNDRPYGYTF. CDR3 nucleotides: TGTGCCAGCAGCGCATCACTAGACAACGACAGGCCCTATGGCTACACCTTC.

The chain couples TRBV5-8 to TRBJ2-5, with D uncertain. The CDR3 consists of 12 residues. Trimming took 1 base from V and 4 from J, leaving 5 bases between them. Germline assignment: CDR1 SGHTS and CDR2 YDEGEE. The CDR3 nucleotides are TGTGCCAGCAGCTTGCGTACAGAGACCCAGTACTTC. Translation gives CASSLRTETQYF.

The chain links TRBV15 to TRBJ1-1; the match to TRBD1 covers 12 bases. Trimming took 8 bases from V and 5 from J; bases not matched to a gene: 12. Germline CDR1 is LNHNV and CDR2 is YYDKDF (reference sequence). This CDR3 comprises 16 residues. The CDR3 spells CATSRRDRGRGTEAFF. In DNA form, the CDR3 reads TGTGCCACCTCGAGAAGGGACAGGGGGCGCGGGACTGAAGCTTTCTTT.

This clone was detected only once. CDR3 region: CASSHPERELGYTF. CDR3 nucleotides: TGCGCCAGCAGCCACCCTGAGAGAGAGCTTGGCTACACCTTC. The chain has TRBV4-1 and TRBJ1-2; D gene uncertain. The CDR3 totals 14 residues. Germline CDR1 and CDR2: MGHRA and YSYEKL. Trimming left V 3 bases short and J 7 bases short, with 15 bases between.

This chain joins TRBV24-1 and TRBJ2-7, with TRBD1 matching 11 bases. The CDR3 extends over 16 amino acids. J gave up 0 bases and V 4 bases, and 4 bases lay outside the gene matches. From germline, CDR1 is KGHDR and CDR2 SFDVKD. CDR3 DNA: TGTGCCACCAGTGACTCAGGGACAGGGGGCTCCTACGAGCAGTACTTC. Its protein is CATSDSGTGGSYEQYF.

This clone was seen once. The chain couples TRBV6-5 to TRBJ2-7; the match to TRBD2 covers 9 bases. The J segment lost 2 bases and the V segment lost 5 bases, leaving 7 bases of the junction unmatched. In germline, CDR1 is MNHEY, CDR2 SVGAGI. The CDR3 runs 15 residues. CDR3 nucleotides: TGTGCCAGCAGTCTGACTAGCGGCAGAACCTACGAGCAGTACTTC. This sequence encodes CASSLTSGRTYEQYF.

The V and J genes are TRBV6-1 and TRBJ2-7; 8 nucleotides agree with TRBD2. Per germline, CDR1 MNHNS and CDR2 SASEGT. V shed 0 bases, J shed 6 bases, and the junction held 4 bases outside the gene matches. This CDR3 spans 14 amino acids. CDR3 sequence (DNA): TGTGCCAGCAGTGAAGCGGGACTAGGATTCGAGCAGTACTTC. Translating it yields CASSEAGLGFEQYF.

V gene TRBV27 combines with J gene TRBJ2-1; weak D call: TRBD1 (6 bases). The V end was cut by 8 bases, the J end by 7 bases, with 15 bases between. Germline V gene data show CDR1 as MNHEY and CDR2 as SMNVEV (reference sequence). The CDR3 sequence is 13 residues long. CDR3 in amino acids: CASGSQGFNEQFF. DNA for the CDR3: TGTGCCAGCGGCTCCCAGGGGTTTAATGAGCAGTTCTTC.

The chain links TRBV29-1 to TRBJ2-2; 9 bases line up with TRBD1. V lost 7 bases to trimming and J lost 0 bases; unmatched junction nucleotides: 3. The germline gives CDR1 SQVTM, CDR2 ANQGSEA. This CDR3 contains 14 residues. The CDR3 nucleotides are TGCAGCGCTCGGGACAGGGCGAACACCGGGGAGCTGTTTTTT. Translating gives CSARDRANTGELFF.

CDR3 residues: CSVVQFDTGELFF. The DNA of the CDR3 is TGCAGCGTTGTACAGTTCGACACCGGGGAGCTGTTTTTT. The chain employs TRBV29-1 and TRBJ2-2, with unresolved D. Trimming removed 4 bases at V and 3 bases at J, with 9 bases between. From germline, CDR1 is SQVTM and CDR2 ANQGSEA. The CDR3 covers 13 residues.

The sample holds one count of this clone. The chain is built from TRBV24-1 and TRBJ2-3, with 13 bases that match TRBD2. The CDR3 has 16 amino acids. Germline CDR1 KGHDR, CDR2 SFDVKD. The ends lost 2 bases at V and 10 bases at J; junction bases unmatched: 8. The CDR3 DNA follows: TGTGCCACCAGTGATTCCGGGACTAGCGGGGTATGGGCGCAGTATTTT. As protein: CATSDSGTSGVWAQYF.

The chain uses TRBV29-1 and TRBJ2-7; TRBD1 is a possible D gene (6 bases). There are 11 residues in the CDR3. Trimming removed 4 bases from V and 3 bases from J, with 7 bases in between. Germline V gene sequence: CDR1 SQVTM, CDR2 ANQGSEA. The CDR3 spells CSVGDNYEQYF. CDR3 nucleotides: TGCAGCGTTGGGGACAACTACGAGCAGTACTTC.

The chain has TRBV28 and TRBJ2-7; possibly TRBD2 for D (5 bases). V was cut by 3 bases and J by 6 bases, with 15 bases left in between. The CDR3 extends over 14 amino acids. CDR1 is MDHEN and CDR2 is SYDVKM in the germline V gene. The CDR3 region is CASSLTIKGIEQYF. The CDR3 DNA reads TGTGCCAGCAGTTTGACTATTAAAGGGATCGAGCAGTACTTC.

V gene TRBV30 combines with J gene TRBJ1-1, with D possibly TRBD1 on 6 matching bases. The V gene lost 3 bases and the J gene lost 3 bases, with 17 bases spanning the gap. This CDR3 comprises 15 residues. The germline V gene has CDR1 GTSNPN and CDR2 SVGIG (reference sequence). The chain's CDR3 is CAWRGGTEGYTEAFF. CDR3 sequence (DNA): TGTGCCTGGAGAGGGGGGACGGAGGGTTACACTGAAGCTTTCTTT.

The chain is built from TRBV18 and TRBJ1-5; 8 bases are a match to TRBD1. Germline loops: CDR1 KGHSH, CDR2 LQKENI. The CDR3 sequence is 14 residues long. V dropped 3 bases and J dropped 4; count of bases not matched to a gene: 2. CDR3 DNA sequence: TGTGCCAGCTCACCGGGGACAGGTAATCAGCCCCAGCATTTT. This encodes CASSPGTGNQPQHF.

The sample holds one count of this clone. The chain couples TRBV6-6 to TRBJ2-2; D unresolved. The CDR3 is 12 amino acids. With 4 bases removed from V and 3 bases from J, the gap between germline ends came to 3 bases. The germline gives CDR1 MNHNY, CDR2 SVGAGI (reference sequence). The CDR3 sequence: CASSSYTGELFF. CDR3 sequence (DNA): TGTGCCAGCAGTTCTTACACCGGGGAGCTGTTTTTT.

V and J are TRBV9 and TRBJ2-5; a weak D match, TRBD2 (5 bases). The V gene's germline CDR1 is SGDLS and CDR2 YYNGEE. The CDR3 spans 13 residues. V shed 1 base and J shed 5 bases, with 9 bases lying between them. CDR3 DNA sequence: TGTGCCAGCAGCGTATACGGCGGGGAGACCCAGTACTTC. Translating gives CASSVYGGETQYF.

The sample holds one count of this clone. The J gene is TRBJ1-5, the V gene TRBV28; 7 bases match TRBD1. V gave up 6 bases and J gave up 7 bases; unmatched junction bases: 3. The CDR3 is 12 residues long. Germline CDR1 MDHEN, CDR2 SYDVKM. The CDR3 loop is CASRVTGQPQHF. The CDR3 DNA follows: TGTGCCAGCAGGGTGACAGGGCAGCCCCAGCATTTT.

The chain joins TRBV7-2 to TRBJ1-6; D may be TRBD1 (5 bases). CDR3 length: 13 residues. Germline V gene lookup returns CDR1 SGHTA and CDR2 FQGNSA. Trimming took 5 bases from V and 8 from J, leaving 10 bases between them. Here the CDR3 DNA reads TGTGCCAGCAGCCCGACGACAGATTCACCCCTCCACTTT. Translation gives CASSPTTDSPLHF.

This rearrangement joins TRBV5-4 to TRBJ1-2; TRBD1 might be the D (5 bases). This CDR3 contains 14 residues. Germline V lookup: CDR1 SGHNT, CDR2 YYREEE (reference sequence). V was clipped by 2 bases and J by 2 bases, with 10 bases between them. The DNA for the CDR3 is TGTGCCAGCAGCTTAGGGGAATCCAACTATGGCTACACCTTC. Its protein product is CASSLGESNYGYTF.

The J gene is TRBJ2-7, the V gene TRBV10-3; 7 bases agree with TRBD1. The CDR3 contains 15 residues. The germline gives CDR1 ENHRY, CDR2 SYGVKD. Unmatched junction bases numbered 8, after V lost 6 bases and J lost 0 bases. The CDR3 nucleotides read TGTGCCATCAGCTTCGGGACAGCCGGCTCCTACGAGCAGTACTTC. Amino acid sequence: CAISFGTAGSYEQYF.

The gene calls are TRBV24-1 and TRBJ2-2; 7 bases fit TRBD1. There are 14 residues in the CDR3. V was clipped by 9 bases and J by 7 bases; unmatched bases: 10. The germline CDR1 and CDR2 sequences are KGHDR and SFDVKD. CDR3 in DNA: TGTGCCACCGGGCAGGGGGACCGGGACGGGGAGCTGTTTTTT. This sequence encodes CATGQGDRDGELFF.

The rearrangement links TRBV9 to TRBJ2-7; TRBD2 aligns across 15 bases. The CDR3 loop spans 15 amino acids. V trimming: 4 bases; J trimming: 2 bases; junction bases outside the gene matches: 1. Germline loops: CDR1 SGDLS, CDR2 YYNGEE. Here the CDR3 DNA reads TGTGCCAGCAGCCGGACTAGCGGGAGGGCCTACGAGCAGTACTTC. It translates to CASSRTSGRAYEQYF.

The CDR3 here is CASSTGGDAETQYF. The CDR3 DNA sequence: TGTGCCAGCAGTACGGGGGGGGATGCTGAGACCCAGTACTTC. The chain links TRBV6-5 to TRBJ2-5; 8 bases match TRBD2. CDR3 length: 14 amino acids. V gave up 5 bases and J gave up 5 bases; unmatched junction bases: 7. Germline V gene lookup returns CDR1 MNHEY and CDR2 SVGAGI.